This T cell receptor beta chain was retrieved from a study of shared clonotypes between healthy human individuals (dated by TCRdb to about 2020). General notes on the study: A couple of women and a few men aged 18 to 49 years were included in the cohort. Per donor, three plates each were used for CD4 naive and CD4 memory, two for CD8 naive, and one for CD8 memory. To estimate repertoire size and how much clonotypes are shared between individuals, the study performed deep sequencing of blood TCR repertoires from roughly five healthy adults. Libraries were prepared and TCR repertoires were sequenced by different laboratories using diverse techniques, in order to increase sequencing depth and limit assay-specific biases. Per donor, leukapheresis produced somewhere between about 0.9 and 9 billion PBMCs.

As concerns this clone: Its specific antigen is unknown. No clone much larger than this one lies a single base away; base qualities are absent.

The donors were healthy, HIV-negative adults with no recently reported acute infections or vaccinations. Only Caucasian adults living in Nashville, Tennessee, USA were represented among the donors. CD4+ T cells were enriched by magnetic negative selection, after which naive cells were positively selected on CD45RA and the negative fraction was taken as the memory subset. Blood was obtained by leukapheresis, after which PBMCs were separated by Ficoll-Histopaque density gradient centrifugation and cryopreserved in liquid nitrogen vapor phase. Analytical flow cytometry was used to check the purity and quantity of each magnetically sorted T cell population. From each sorted fraction, genomic DNA was isolated and quantified by UV absorbance on a Nanodrop 2000c. Results and caveats for the whole study, not just this receptor: Incomplete sequencing was indicated by rarefaction of sorted-subset datasets, despite the large sequencing depth. Only blood was sampled, and tissue TCR repertoires likely differ from those in blood. Naive subsets generally had larger estimated clonotype richness than memory subsets did. Pairwise subsampling led to the expectation that sequencing depth would affect the degree of clonotype sharing among donors. Higher generation probabilities were observed for clonotypes shared by all four sorted-subset donors than for non-shared clonotypes. The small number of donors limited the genetic and exposure-history diversity represented. Sharing across several donors was observed for about 5% of naive CD4, over 3% of naive CD8, roughly 2.3% of memory CD4, and around 0.4% of memory CD8 clonotypes.

Its CDR3 holds 17 amino acids, cysteine through phenylalanine. CDR3 DNA is the only sequence kept; it has 51 bases, read in frame from the first base. CDR1 and CDR2 are drawn from the germline V gene: SGHRS, YFSETQ. V loses 2 bases, J loses 2 bases, and the germline ends lie 19 bases apart. TCR CDR3 regions were amplified from genomic DNA by multiplex PCR using the deep immunoSEQ assay. Genomic DNA extracted from each cell subset was distributed evenly over all wells of several immunoSEQ 96-well plates, and each plate served as one replicate. For sorted subsets, 150 to 250 ng of genomic DNA, equivalent to some 33,000 T cell genomes, went into each replicate PCR. Purified libraries were quantified with a Qubit 3.0 fluorometer, sized on a Bioanalyzer 2100, and re-quantified with the KAPA Library Quantification kit. Each immunoSEQ 96-well plate was sequenced on its own single-read 150-cycle Illumina NextSeq 550 flow cell. As for the original processing: Because the immunoSEQ output included only junctional sequences and no quality scores, the filtering could not be the same as the filtering used for full-length reads. Sequences were annotated with PyIR, a Python wrapper for IgBLAST v1.9, using IMGT germline references to assign V/J genes and CDR3. Any read was removed if the V/J assignment was weak (E-value above 1e-6), the CDR3 was missing, or the read contained stop codons, out-of-frame junctions, or ambiguous translated residues. V3J clonotypes were defined as sequences sharing the same inferred V gene, J gene, and CDR3 amino acid sequence. Percentage overlap between repertoires was computed as shared unique clonotypes divided by the size of the smaller repertoire. RTK rarefaction, the Chao1 estimator, and Recon v2.1 estimates of unobserved clonotypes were used to assess repertoire richness. OLGA was used to compute generation probabilities for all TCRbeta clonotypes that the gDNA method yielded from a handful of donors. Held by TCRdb, this immuneACCESS table contains in-frame sequences only and omits some clones. Under half of the omission traces to an unresolved V gene where checked; the cause of the rest is unknown. D and trimming come from the DNA, and the V and J calls and clone size come from that table. This sample is represented by some 2.3 million clones; approximately 95% of them were singletons. The ten largest clones represent around 0.4% of the sample.

Sequenced: naive CD4+ T cells from PBMCs. Per the publication, the cell subset or site label means: CD45RA+ positively selected. This TCR was recovered from a young man in good health. Some clones in this sample may be carry-over from other donors' samples. In this chain, TRBV5-1 is recombined with TRBJ2-5; TRBD1 could be the D gene, as 6 bases match. The CDR3 reads CASSLSFGGHLQETQYF. The nucleotide sequence is given as TGCGCCAGCAGCTTATCATTTGGGGGACACCTTCAAGAGACCCAGTACTTC.